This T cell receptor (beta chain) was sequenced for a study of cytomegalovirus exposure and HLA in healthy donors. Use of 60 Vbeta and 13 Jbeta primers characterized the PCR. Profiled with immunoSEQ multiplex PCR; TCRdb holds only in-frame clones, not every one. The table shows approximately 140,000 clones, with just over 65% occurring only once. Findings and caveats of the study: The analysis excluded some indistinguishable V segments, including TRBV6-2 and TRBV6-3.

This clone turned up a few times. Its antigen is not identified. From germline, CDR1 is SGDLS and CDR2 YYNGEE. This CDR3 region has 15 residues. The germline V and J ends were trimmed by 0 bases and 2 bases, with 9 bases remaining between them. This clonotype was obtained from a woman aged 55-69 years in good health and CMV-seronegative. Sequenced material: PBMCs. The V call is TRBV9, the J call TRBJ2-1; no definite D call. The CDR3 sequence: CASSVEVGPYNEQFF. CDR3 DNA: TGTGCCAGCAGCGTAGAAGTCGGTCCCTACAATGAGCAGTTCTTC.